This is a list of T cell receptor beta chains from one sample in a study of T cell responses to AZD1222 COVID-19 vaccine. Measured with immunoSEQ multiplex PCR; TCRdb has only the in-frame clones, and not every one. The sample yields about 210,000 clones, around 94% seen once. Sequences were derived from peripheral blood, sampled on day 0 of AZD1222 vaccination. These receptors all come from an adult in good health. Both conserved end residues are part of each CDR3. The D gene is left open where the match is weak. Rows give clone size only sometimes, using once, few, many, or a class for an expanded clone.

>16|TRBV6-5|TRBJ1-1|TRBD1|once
TGTGCCAGCAGTTACGCACAGGGGTATGAGGACACTGAAGCTTTCTTT
CASSYAQGYEDTEAFF
>16|TRBV9|TRBJ2-1|TRBD2|NA
TGTGCCAGCAGCGAAATACTAGCGCCGTCCTACAATGAGCAGTTCTTC
CASSEILAPSYNEQFF
>17|TRBV7-9|TRBJ2-3|TRBD2|once
TGTGCCAGCAGCACTCCCCTAGCGGGGGGGCGACCAGATACGCAGTATTTT
CASSTPLAGGRPDTQYF
>13|TRBV2|TRBJ1-5|NA|once
TGTGCCAGCAGTGAAGGACCTTATCAGCCCCAGCATTTT
CASSEGPYQPQHF
>11|TRBV6-5|TRBJ2-7|TRBD1|once
TGTGCCAGCTCTCAGGGGGTCGAGCAGTACTTC
CASSQGVEQYF
>14|TRBV6-5|TRBJ1-4|TRBD1|NA
TGTGCCAGCAGCTCCGGACAGGTCGGAGAAAAACTGTTTTTT
CASSSGQVGEKLFF
>13|TRBV7-3|TRBJ1-1|TRBD1|NA
TGTGCCAGCAGCGCCGGGACAGGCCTTGAAGCTTTCTTT
CASSAGTGLEAFF
>14|TRBV19|TRBJ1-6|NA|NA
TGTGCCAGTAGTATAGAGGCAGGAAATTCACCCCTCCACTTT
CASSIEAGNSPLHF
>15|TRBV18|TRBJ1-1|NA|NA
TGTGCCAGCTCACCACCTTCAGGGGTAGGGACTGAAGCTTTCTTT
CASSPPSGVGTEAFF
>14|TRBV6-5|TRBJ1-1|NA|NA
TGTGCCAGCTTCCGGGACAATTGGAACACTGAAGCTTTCTTT
CASFRDNWNTEAFF
>15|TRBV3-1/TRBV3-2|TRBJ2-3|NA|NA
TGTGCCAGCAGCCAAGATGGGACTGCGGGGGATACGCAGTATTTT
CASSQDGTAGDTQYF
>15|TRBV3-1/TRBV3-2|TRBJ1-4|NA|NA
TGTGCCAGCAGCCTCCCTCCGGGGACTAATGAAAAACTGTTTTTT
CASSLPPGTNEKLFF
>17|TRBV3-1/TRBV3-2|TRBJ1-6|NA|few
TGTGCCAGCAGCCAAGTCACACAGAGCTCCTATAATTCACCCCTCCACTTT
CASSQVTQSSYNSPLHF
>18|TRBV7-9|TRBJ2-7|NA|NA
TGTGCCAGCGAGTGGTCTGGGGCTACAGGTAGTTTCGCCTACGAGCAGTACTTC
CASEWSGATGSFAYEQYF
>16|TRBV18|TRBJ1-5|NA|NA
TGTGCCAGCTCACCACCTTCAGGAGTGGGCAATCAGCCCCAGCATTTT
CASSPPSGVGNQPQHF
>13|TRBV7-3|TRBJ2-1|NA|NA
TGTGCCAGCAGCTTTGTTTGGGGCAATGAGCAGTTCTTC
CASSFVWGNEQFF
>15|TRBV5-4|TRBJ2-2|NA|NA
TGTGCCAGCAGCTTGGGGGGTGCGAACACCGGGGAGCTGTTTTTT
CASSLGGANTGELFF